The 11 T cell receptor beta chains listed next were all sequenced from one sample in a study of blood T cell repertoires in COVID-19 (dated by TCRdb to the early 2020s). The library came from the immunoSEQ multiplex PCR assay. In its TCRdb copy, this immuneACCESS table keeps in-frame sequences only and misses some clones. Where compared with another copy, unresolved V genes explain less than half of these, and the others have no known cause. Here the sample has about 100,000 clones; roughly nine tenths occur a single time. The top ten constitute 2.1% of the sample. The sample consisted of peripheral blood. The receptor source for this set is a man over 45 with active COVID-19.

This chain uses TRBV21-1 with TRBJ2-1; the table's D call, TRBD2, has no DNA check behind it. TRBV21-1 constitutes a pseudogene. The CDR3 spans 17 residues. Here the CDR3 DNA reads TGTGCCAGCAGCAAAGTACGCCGCCCGAGCTCCTACAATGAGCAGTTCTTC. As protein: CASSKVRRPSSYNEQFF.

This chain links TRBV7-8 with TRBJ2-1; D unclear. The CDR3 covers 15 residues. Deletions cut 4 bases from V and 6 bases from J, with 16 bases between. CDR1 is SGHVS and CDR2 is FQNEAQ in the germline V gene. This chain's CDR3 is CASSSPKIATNEQFF. The CDR3 DNA reads as TGTGCCAGCAGCTCACCCAAAATAGCAACCAATGAGCAGTTCTTC.

The gene calls are TRBV11-2 and TRBJ2-5; D is unresolved. CDR1 and CDR2 (germline): SGHAT, FQNNGV. V was pared by 4 bases and J by 3 bases, with 3 bases between. There are 11 residues in the CDR3. The CDR3 loop reads CASSYKETQYF. The CDR3 bases are TGTGCCAGCAGCTATAAAGAGACCCAGTACTTC.

V and J are TRBV5-6 and TRBJ1-3, with D uncertain. The CDR3 spans 15 residues. Germline V gives CDR1 SGHDT, CDR2 YYEEEE. Trimming took 0 bases from V and 0 from J, leaving 7 bases between them. CDR3 loop: CASSLDSNSGNTIYF. In nucleotides, the CDR3 is TGTGCCAGCAGCTTGGACAGCAACTCTGGAAACACCATATATTTT. Full variable domain (remainder filled in from reference TRBV5-6 and TRBJ1-3): DAGVTQSPTHLIKTRGQQVTLRCSPKSGHDTVSWYQQALGQGPQFIFQYYEEEERQRGNFPDRFSGHQFPNYSSELNVNALLLGDSALYLCASSLDSNSGNTIYFGEGSWLTVV.

For the CDR3, the DNA is TGTGCCAGCGCGAGAACGACAGGGAATGGGGCTGAGACCTTC. It is translated as CASARTTGNGAETF. The J gene is TRBJ1-2, the V gene TRBV7-8; 7 bases agree with TRBD1. V shed 8 bases and J 14 bases; nucleotides not matched to a gene: 20. The germline CDR1 and CDR2 sequences are SGHVS and FQNEAQ. This CDR3 region has 14 residues.

J is TRBJ1-6 and V is TRBV7-2; D uncertain. Germline CDR1 is SGHTA and CDR2 is FQGNSA. The CDR3 extends over 15 amino acids. Trimming stripped 1 base from V and 8 bases from J, with 12 bases between. CDR3 region: CASSLDTHSDSPLHF. CDR3 nucleotide sequence: TGTGCCAGCAGCTTAGATACGCATAGTGATTCACCCCTCCACTTT.

The chain links TRBV12-5 to TRBJ2-1; D perhaps matches TRBD1 (5 bases). This CDR3 is built from 16 residues. Germline V gene data show CDR1 as LGHNT and CDR2 as FRNRAP. V was trimmed by 2 bases and J by 7 bases, leaving 18 bases between them. CDR3 sequence: CASGLNQGAGANEQFF. The DNA of the CDR3 is TGTGCTAGTGGTTTGAATCAGGGCGCTGGGGCTAATGAGCAGTTCTTC.

The chain couples TRBV19 to TRBJ1-2; TRBD1 aligns across 8 bases. This CDR3 spans 13 amino acids. Trimming removed 10 bases from V and 4 bases from J; junction bases left unmatched: 8. Germline CDR1 and CDR2: LNHDA and SQIVND (reference sequence). CDR3 bases: TGTGCCACCAGCTCGACAGGGGCCTATGGCTACACCTTC. Translating it yields CATSSTGAYGYTF.

The genes are TRBV5-1 and TRBJ1-5; D not certain. V lost 5 bases and J lost 0, with 6 bases in between. The CDR3 loop spans 13 amino acids. From germline, CDR1 is SGHRS and CDR2 YFSETQ. CDR3 sequence: CASRRDSNQPQHF. Here the CDR3 DNA reads TGCGCCAGCAGACGAGATAGCAATCAGCCCCAGCATTTT.

The chain couples TRBV19 to TRBJ2-1, with D possibly being TRBD1 (6 bases). Looked up from germline, CDR1 is LNHDA and CDR2 is SQIVND (reference sequence). The V and J ends lost 0 bases and 1 base respectively, with 10 bases between them. This CDR3 comprises 16 residues. The CDR3 protein is CASSIEAGVSYNEQFF. In DNA form, the CDR3 reads TGTGCCAGTAGTATAGAGGCAGGGGTGTCCTACAATGAGCAGTTCTTC.

The rearrangement links TRBV5-4 to TRBJ2-7, with a tentative D call TRBD2 (6 bases). Per germline, CDR1 SGHNT and CDR2 YYREEE (reference sequence). This CDR3 spans 16 amino acids. V lost 4 bases to trimming and J lost 5 bases, with 22 bases between them. The CDR3 here is CASSPGPGGIFHEQYF. CDR3 nucleotides: TGTGCCAGCAGCCCCGGACCCGGAGGGATTTTCCACGAGCAGTACTTC.